This T cell receptor beta chain was obtained from a study of blood T cell repertoires in COVID-19. Germline CDR1 SGHRS, CDR2 YFSETQ. The CDR3 spans 15 residues. V was trimmed by 0 bases and J by 3 bases, leaving 11 bases between them. Profiled with immunoSEQ multiplex PCR; TCRdb holds only in-frame clones, not every one. This sample has about 8,700 clones; 80% to 95% occur once, and the top ten carry 4% to 5%. Sequencing was carried out using peripheral blood. The TCR originated in a woman aged 45-60 years with active COVID-19. This chain connects TRBV5-1 to TRBJ2-3, with D perhaps matching TRBD1 (6 bases). The CDR3 loop is CASSLVGGGTDTQYF. As DNA, the CDR3 is TGCGCCAGCAGCTTGGTAGGGGGTGGAACAGATACGCAGTATTTT.